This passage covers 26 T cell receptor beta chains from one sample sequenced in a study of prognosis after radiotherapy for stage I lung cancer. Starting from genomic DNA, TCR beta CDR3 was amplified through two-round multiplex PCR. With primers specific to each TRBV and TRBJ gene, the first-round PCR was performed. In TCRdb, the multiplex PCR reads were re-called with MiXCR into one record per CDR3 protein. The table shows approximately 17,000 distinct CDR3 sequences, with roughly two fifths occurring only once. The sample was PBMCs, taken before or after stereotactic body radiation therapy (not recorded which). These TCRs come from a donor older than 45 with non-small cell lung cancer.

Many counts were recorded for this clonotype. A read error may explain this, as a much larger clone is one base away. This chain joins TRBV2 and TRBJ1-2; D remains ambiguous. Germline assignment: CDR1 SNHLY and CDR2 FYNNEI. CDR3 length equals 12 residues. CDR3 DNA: TGTGCCAGCAGTGGAGACTCCTATGGCCACACCTTC. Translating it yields CASSGDSYGHTF.

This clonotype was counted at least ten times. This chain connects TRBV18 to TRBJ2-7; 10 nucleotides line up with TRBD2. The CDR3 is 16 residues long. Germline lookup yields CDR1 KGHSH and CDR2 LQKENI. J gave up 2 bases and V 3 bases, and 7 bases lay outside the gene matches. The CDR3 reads CASSPLLAGETYEQYF. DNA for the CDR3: TGTGCCAGCTCACCTCTTCTAGCGGGGGAGACCTACGAGCAGTACTTC.

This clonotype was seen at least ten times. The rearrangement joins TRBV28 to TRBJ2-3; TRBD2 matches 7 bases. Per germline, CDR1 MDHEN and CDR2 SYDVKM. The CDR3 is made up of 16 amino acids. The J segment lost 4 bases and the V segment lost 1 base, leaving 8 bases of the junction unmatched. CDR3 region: CASSLSGEGRADTQYF. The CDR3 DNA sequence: TGTGCCAGCAGTTTATCGGGGGAGGGTCGCGCAGATACGCAGTATTTT.

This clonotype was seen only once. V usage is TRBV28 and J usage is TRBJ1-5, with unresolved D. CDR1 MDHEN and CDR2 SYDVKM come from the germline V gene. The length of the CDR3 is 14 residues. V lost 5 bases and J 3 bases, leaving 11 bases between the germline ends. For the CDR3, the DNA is TGTGCCAGCAGTACCCGGGGAAACAATCAGCCCCAGCATTTT. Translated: CASSTRGNNQPQHF. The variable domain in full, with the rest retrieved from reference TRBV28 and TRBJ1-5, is DVKVTQSSRYLVKRTGEKVFLECVQDMDHENMFWYRQDPGLGLRLIYFSYDVKMKEKGDIPEGYSVSREKKERFSLILESASTNQTSMYLCASSTRGNNQPQHFGDGTRLSIL.

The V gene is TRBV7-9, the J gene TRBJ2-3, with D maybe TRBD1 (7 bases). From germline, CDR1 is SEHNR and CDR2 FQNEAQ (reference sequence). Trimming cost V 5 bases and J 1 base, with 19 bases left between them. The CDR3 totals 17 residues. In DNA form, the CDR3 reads TGTGCCAGCAGCGGGGGGACAGACACCCCCGGCACAGATACGCAGTATTTT. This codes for CASSGGTDTPGTDTQYF.

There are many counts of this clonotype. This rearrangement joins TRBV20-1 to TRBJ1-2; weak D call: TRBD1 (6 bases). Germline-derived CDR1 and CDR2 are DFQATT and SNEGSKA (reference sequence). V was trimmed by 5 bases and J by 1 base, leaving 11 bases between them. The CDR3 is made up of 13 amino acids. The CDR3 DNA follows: TGCAGTGCTGACGGACAGCTTAACTATGGCTACACCTTC. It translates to CSADGQLNYGYTF.

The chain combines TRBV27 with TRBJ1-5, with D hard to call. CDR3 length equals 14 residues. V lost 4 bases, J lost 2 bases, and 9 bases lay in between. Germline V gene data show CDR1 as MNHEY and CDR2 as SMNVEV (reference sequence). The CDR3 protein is CASSSAYGNQPQHF. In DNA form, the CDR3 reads TGTGCCAGCAGTTCAGCATATGGCAATCAGCCCCAGCATTTT.

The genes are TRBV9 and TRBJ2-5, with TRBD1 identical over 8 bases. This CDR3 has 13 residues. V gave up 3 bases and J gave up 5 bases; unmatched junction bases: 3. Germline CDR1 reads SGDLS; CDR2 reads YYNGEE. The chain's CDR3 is CASSETGVETQYF. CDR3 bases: TGTGCCAGCAGCGAGACAGGGGTTGAGACCCAGTACTTC.

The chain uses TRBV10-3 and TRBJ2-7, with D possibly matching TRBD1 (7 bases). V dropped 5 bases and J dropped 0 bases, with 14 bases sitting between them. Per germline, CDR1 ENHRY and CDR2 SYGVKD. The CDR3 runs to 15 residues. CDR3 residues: CAISQGGAPSYEQYF. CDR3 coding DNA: TGTGCCATCAGTCAGGGGGGCGCCCCCTCCTACGAGCAGTACTTC.

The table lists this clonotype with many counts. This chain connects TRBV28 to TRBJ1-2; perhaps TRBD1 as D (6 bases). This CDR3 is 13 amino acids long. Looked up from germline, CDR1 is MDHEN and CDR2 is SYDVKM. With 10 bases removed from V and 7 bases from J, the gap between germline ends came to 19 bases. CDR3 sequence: CATYRETEGGYTF. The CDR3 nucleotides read TGTGCCACCTACAGGGAGACAGAGGGTGGCTACACCTTC.

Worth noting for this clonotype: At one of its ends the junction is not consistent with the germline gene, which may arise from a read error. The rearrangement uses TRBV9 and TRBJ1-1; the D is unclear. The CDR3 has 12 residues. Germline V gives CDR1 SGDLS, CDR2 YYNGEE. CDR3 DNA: TGTGCCAGCAGCGGTCAGAACACTGAAGCTCTCTTT. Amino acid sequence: CASSGQNTEALF.

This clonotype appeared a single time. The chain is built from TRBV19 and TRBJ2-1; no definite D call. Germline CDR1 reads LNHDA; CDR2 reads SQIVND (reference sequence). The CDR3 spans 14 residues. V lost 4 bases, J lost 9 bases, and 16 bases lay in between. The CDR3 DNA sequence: TGTGCCAGTAGTAACATAGCTGGTAGGAGTGAGCAGTTCTTC. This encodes CASSNIAGRSEQFF. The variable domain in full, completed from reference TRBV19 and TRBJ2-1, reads DGGITQSPKYLFRKEGQNVTLSCEQNLNHDAMYWYRQDPGQGLRLIYYSQIVNDFQKGDIAEGYSVSREKKESFPLTVTSAQKNPTAFYLCASSNIAGRSEQFFGPGTRLTVL.

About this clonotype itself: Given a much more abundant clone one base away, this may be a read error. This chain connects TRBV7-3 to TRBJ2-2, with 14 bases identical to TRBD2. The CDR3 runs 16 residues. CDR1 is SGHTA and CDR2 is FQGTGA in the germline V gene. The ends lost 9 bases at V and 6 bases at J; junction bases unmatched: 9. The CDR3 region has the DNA TGTGCCAGAAGCCCGCGACTAGCGGGAGGGCCCGGGGAGCTGTTTTTT. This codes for CARSPRLAGGPGELFF.

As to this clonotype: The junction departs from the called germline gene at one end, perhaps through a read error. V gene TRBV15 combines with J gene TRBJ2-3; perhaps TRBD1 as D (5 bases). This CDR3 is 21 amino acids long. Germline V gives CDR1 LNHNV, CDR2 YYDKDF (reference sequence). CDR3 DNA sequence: TGTGCCACCAGCAGAGATGGGGTGGGGCAGCAGGCATACGGCCGCACAGGTACGCAGTATTTT. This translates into CATSRDGVGQQAYGRTGTQYF.

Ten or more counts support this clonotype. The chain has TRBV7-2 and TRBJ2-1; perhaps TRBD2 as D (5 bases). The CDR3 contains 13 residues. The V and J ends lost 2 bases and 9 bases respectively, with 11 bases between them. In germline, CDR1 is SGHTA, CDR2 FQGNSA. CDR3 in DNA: TGTGCCAGCAGCTTACACGGGAAGGGTGAGCAGTTCTTC. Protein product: CASSLHGKGEQFF.

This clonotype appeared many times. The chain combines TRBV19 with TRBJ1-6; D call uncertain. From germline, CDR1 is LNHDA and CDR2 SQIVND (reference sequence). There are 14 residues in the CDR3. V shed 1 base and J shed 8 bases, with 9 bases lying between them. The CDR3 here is CASSIVDGDSPLHF. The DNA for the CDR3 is TGTGCCAGTAGTATAGTCGACGGGGATTCACCCCTCCACTTT.

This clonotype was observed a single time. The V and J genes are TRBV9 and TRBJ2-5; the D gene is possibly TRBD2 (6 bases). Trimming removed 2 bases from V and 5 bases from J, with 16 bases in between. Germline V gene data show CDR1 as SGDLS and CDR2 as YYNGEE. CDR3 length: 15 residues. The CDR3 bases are TGTGCCAGCAGCGTTGAGACTAGTAGTTCGGAGACCCAGTACTTC. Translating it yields CASSVETSSSETQYF.

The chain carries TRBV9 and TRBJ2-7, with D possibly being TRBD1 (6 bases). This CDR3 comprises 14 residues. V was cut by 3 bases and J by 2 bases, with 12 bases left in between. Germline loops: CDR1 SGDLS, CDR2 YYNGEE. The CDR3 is CASSAQGQTYEQYF. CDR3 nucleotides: TGTGCCAGCAGCGCCCAAGGACAGACCTACGAGCAGTACTTC.

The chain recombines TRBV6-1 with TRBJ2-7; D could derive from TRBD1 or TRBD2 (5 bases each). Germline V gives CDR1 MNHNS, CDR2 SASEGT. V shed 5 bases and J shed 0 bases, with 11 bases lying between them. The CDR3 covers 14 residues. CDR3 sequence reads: CASSPGTASYEQYF. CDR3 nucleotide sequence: TGTGCCAGCAGTCCCGGGACGGCCTCCTACGAGCAGTACTTC.

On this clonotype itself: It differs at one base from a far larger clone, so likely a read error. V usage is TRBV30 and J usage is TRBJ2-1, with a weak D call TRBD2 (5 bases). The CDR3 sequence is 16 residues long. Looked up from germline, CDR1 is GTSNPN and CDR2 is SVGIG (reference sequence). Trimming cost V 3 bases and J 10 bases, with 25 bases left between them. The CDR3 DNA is TGTGCCTGGAGCCTTACGGGAAGCCCGGCAAGGAACGAGCAGTTCTTC. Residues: CAWSLTGSPARNEQFF.

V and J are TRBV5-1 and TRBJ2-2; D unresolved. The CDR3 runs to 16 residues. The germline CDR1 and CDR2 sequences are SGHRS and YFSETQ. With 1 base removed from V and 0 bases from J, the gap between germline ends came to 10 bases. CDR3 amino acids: CASSLNIGPNTGELFF. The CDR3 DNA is TGCGCCAGCAGCTTGAATATAGGGCCGAACACCGGGGAGCTGTTTTTT.

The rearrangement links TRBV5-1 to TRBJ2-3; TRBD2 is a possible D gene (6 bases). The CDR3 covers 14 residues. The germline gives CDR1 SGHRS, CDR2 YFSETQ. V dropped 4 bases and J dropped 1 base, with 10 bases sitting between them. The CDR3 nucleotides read TGCGCCAGCAGCGGGGACTGGGGCACAGATACGCAGTATTTT. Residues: CASSGDWGTDTQYF.

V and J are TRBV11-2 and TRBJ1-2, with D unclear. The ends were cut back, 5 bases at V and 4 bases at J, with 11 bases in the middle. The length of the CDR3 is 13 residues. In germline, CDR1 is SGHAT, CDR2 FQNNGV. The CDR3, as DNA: TGTGCCAGCAGCGCGAGCCCAGGCTATGGCTACACCTTC. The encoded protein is CASSASPGYGYTF.

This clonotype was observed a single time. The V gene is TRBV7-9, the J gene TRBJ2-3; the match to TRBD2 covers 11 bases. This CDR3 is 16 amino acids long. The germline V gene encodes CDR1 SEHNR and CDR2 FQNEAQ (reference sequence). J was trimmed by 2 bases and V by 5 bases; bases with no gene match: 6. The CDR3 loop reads CASSPGLAVFTDTQYF. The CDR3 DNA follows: TGTGCCAGCAGCCCGGGACTAGCGGTATTCACAGATACGCAGTATTTT.

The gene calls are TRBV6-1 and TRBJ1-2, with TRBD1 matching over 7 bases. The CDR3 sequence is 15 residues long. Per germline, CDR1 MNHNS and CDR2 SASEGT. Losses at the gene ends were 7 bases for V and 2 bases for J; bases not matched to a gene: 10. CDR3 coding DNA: TGTGCCAGCAATGCCCTCCAGGGGGACAACTATGGCTACACCTTC. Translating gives CASNALQGDNYGYTF.

CDR3 bases: TGTGCCGGCGGGGGCGTTGGGACAGACACAGATACGCAGTATTTT. This encodes CAGGGVGTDTDTQYF. The rearrangement links TRBV27 to TRBJ2-3; either TRBD1 or TRBD2 may fit D (7 bases each). Germline values: CDR1 MNHEY, CDR2 SMNVEV (reference sequence). The V and J ends lost 11 bases and 2 bases respectively, with 20 bases between them. This CDR3 contains 15 residues.